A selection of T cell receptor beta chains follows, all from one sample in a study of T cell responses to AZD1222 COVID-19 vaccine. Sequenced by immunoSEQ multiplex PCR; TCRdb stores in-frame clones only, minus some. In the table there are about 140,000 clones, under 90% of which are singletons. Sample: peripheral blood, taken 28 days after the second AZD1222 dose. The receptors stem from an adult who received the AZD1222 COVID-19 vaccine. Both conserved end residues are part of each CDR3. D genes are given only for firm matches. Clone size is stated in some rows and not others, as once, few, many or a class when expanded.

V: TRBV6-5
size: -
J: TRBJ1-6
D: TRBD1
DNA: TGTGCCAGCAGTTCCCGGGACAGTAAGTCACCCCTCCACTTT
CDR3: CASSSRDSKSPLHF

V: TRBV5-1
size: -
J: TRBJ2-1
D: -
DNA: TGCGCCAGCAGCTTGGGAAGGCCACAGGAGCAGTTCTTC
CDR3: CASSLGRPQEQFF

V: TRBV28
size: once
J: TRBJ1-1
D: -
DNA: TGTGCCAGCAGTTTAAGCAGGGCTTCTGAAGCTTTCTTT
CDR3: CASSLSRASEAFF

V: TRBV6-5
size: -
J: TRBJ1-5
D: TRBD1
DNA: TGTGCCAGCAGTAGGACAGGGGGCCAGCCCCAGCATTTT
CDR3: CASSRTGGQPQHF

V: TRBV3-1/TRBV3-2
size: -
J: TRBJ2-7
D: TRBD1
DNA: TGTGCCAGCAGCCACTCGGGACAGCAGCAGTACGAGCAGTACTTC
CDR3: CASSHSGQQQYEQYF

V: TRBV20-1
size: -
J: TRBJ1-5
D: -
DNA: TGCAGTGCTAGTAGGGGTCAGCCCCAGCATTTT
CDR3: CSASRGQPQHF

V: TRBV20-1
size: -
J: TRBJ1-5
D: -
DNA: TGCAGTGCTAGTGCGGGGGCGTATAGCAATCAGCCCCAGCATTTT
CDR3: CSASAGAYSNQPQHF

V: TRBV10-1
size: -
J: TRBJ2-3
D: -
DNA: TGCGCCAGTTCCCAGGGCGATACTAGCACAGATACGCAGTATTTT
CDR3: CASSQGDTSTDTQYF

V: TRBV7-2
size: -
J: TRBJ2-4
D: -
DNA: TGTGCCAGCAGCCCGGGGACAACTGTGGGAGGCATTCAGTACTTC
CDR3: CASSPGTTVGGIQYF

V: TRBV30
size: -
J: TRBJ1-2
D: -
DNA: TGTGCCTGGATTCGACGGGGTTGGGGCTACACCTTC
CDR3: CAWIRRGWGYTF

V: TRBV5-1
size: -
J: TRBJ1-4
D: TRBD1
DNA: TGCGCCAGCAGCTTGGATGGGACAGGGGGAGAAAAACTGTTTTTT
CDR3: CASSLDGTGGEKLFF

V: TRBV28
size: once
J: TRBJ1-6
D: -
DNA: TGTGCCAGCAGTCCCCTCAGTGGAGGGGGTTCACCCCTCCACTTT
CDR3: CASSPLSGGGSPLHF

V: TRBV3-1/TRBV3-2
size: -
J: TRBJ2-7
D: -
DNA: TGTGCCAGCAGCCGCGGACTATACTACGAGCAGTACTTC
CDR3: CASSRGLYYEQYF

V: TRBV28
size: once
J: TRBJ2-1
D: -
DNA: TGTGCCAGCAGCCTACGGGTCAATGAGCAGTTCTTC
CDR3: CASSLRVNEQFF

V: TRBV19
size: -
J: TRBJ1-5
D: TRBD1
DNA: TGTGCCAGTAGTACCGGACAGGGGTTTCAGCCCCAGCATTTT
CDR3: CASSTGQGFQPQHF

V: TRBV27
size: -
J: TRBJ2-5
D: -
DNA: TGTGCCAGCAGTCGCGAAATAGACAGCGGAAAAACCGGTCAAGAGACCCAGTACTTC
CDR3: CASSREIDSGKTGQETQYF

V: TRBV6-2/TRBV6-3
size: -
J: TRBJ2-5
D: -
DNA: TGTGCCAGCAGTTACTCGGTGGGGCAAGAGACCCAGTACTTC
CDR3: CASSYSVGQETQYF

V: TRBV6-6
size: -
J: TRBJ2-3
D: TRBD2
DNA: TGTGCCAGCAGACTAGCGGGGGGGCGGTTCACAGATACGCAGTATTTT
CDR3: CASRLAGGRFTDTQYF

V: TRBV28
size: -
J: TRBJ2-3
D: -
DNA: TGTGCCAGCAGTTTAAGAGCGATAACAGATACGCAGTATTTT
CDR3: CASSLRAITDTQYF

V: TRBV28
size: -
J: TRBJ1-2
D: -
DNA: TGTGCCAGCAGTCCTCTTTCTCGGGCAGCCGGTGGCTACACCTTC
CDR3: CASSPLSRAAGGYTF

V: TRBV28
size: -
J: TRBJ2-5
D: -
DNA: TGTGCCAGCAGTTCTCGAGACGGAGCCCAAGAGACCCAGTACTTC
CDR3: CASSSRDGAQETQYF

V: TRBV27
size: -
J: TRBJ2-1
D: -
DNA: TGTGCCAGCAGTTTATCGAACGTCAATGAGCAGTTCTTC
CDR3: CASSLSNVNEQFF

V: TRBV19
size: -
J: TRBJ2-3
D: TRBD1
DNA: TGTGCCAGTAGTATAGAGACAGGGCAAGGGGATACGCAGTATTTT
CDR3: CASSIETGQGDTQYF

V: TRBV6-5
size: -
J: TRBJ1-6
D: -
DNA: TGTGCCAGCAGGGGTGGACAGCCGGCACCCCTCCACTTT
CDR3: CASRGGQPAPLHF

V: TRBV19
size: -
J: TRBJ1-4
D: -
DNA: TGTGCCAGTAGTCCCCGTGGGGGAATAGGAACTAATGAAAAACTGTTTTTT
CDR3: CASSPRGGIGTNEKLFF

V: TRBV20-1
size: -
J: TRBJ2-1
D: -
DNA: TGCAGTGCTAGTGTCTTTAGGGCGAATGAGCAGTTCTTC
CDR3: CSASVFRANEQFF

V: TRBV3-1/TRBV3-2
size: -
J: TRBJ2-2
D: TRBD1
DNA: TGTGCCAGCAGCCCAACCGGACAGGGAATCACCGGGGAGCTGTTTTTT
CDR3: CASSPTGQGITGELFF

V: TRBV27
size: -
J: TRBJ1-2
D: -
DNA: TGTGCCAGCAGTTTATCGGCTTCTTCGGACTATGGCTACACCTTC
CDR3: CASSLSASSDYGYTF

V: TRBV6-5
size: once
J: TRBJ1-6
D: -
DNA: TGTGCCAGCAGTCCAGGAGGGGGGGTTTCTTCACCCCTCCACTTT
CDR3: CASSPGGGVSSPLHF

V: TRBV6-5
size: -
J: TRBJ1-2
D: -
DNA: TGTGCCAGCAGTTACGCAGGGGACGGACCCTATGGCTACACCTTC
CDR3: CASSYAGDGPYGYTF

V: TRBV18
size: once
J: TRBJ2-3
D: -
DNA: TGTGCCAGCGGGGGCGCCGCAGATACGCAGTATTTT
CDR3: CASGGAADTQYF

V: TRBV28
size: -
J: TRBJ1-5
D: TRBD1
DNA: TGTGCCAGCATACAGGGGGATCAGCCCCAGCATTTT
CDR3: CASIQGDQPQHF

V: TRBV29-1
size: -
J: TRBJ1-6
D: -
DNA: TGCAGCGTTGCCCTCCACCGGGATTCACCCCTCCACTTT
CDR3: CSVALHRDSPLHF

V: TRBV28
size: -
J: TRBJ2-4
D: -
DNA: TGTGCCAGCAGTTTAATTGGAACGTCCAAAAACATTCAGTACTTC
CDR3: CASSLIGTSKNIQYF

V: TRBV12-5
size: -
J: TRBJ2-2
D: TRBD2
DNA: TGTGCTAGTGGTTTGGTAGCGGGGGGACGATACACCGGGGAGCTGTTTTTT
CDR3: CASGLVAGGRYTGELFF

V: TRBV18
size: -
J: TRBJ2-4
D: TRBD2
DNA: TGTGCCAGCTCGGAAACCGGGACTAGCGGGGATAAAAACATTCAGTACTTC
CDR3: CASSETGTSGDKNIQYF

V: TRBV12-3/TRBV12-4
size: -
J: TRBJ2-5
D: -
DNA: TGTGCCAGCAGTTTGTGGGGCCGAGAGACCCAGTACTTC
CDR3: CASSLWGRETQYF

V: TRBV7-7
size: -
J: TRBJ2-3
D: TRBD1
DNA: TGTGCCAGCAGCCCGCAGGGACAGGGTCCAGATACGCAGTATTTT
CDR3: CASSPQGQGPDTQYF

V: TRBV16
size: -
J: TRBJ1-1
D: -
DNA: TGTGCCAGCAGCCTATCACGGGCTGAAGCTTTCTTT
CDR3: CASSLSRAEAFF

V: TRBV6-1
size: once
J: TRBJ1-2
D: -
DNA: TGTGCCAGCAGTGAAGTGTTTTATTCCGGCTACACCTTC
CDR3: CASSEVFYSGYTF

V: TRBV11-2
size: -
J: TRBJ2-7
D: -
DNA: TGTGCCAGCAGCAGAGGGCGGGACCGCGGAAGTTTTGATCTCGAGCAGTACTTC
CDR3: CASSRGRDRGSFDLEQYF

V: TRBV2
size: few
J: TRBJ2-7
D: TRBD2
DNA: TGTGCCAGCTGGGGGGGAAGAGAGCGGGTAAAGTACGAGCAGTACTTC
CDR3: CASWGGRERVKYEQYF